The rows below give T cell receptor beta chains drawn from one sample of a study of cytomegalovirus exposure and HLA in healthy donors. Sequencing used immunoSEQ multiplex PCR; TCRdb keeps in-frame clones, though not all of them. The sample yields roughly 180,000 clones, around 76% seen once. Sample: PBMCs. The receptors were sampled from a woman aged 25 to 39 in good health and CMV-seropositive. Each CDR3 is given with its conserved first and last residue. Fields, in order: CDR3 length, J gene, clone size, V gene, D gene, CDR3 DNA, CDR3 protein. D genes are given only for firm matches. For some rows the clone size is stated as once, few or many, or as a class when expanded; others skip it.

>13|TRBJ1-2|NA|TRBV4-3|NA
TGCGCCAGCCGCCAAGATCGAGGCGATGGCTACACCTTC
CASRQDRGDGYTF
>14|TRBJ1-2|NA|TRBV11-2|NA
TGTGCCAGCACCGCACGGAGGGGCAACTATGGCTACACCTTC
CASTARRGNYGYTF
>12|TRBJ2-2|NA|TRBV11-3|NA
TGTGCCAGCAGCTTGTCAACCGGGGAGCTGTTTTTT
CASSLSTGELFF
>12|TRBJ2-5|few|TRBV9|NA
TGTGCCACGCGACTCCGGAGAGAGACCCAGTACTTC
CATRLRRETQYF
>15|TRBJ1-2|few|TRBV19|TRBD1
TGTGCCAGTAGTATCTCGGCCGGGACAGGGAATGGCTACACCTTC
CASSISAGTGNGYTF
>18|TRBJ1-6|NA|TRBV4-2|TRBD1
TGTGCCAGCAGCCAAGACCCGGGACAGGGGGCGGGAAGTTCACCCCTCCACTTT
CASSQDPGQGAGSSPLHF
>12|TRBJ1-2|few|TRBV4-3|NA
TGCGCCAGCAGCAGGGGAAACTATGGCTACACCTTC
CASSRGNYGYTF
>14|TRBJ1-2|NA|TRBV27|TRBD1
TGTGCCAGCAGTAAGGGGGCGGGTGGCTATGGCTACACCTTC
CASSKGAGGYGYTF
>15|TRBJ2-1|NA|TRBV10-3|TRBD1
TGTGCCATCGGGAACACAGGGGGCTCCTACAATGAGCAGTTCTTC
CAIGNTGGSYNEQFF
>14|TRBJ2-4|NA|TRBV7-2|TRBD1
TGTGCCAGCAGCACCGGACAGGGGAGAGACATTCAGTACTTC
CASSTGQGRDIQYF
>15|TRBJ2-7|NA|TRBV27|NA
TGTGCCAGCAGCCTAGGGGGTTCTCGCGTATCCGAGCAGTACTTC
CASSLGGSRVSEQYF
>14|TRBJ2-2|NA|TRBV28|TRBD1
TGTGCCAGCAGTACGGGACAGGGCACCGGGGAGCTGTTTTTT
CASSTGQGTGELFF
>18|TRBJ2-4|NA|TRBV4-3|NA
TGCGCCAGCAGCCAAGCCGGACTATCCTACTTAGCCAAAAACATTCAGTACTTC
CASSQAGLSYLAKNIQYF
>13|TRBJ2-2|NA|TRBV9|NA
TGTGCCAGCAGCACAACAGGGACCGGGGAGCTGTTTTTT
CASSTTGTGELFF
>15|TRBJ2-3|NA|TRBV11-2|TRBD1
TGTGCCAGCAGCTTAACAGGGGTCTTCACAGATACGCAGTATTTT
CASSLTGVFTDTQYF
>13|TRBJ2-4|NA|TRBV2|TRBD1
TGTGCCAGCAGTGAATCTCCGGGACAGGGCTCATACTTC
CASSESPGQGSYF
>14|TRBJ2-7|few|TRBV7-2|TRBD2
TGTGCCAGCAGCTTGGGACTAGCTCCCTACGAGCAGTACTTC
CASSLGLAPYEQYF
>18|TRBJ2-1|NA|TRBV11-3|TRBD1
TGTGCCAGCAGCGGGGACAGGGCCGGGTATCCCATCTACAATGAGCAGTTCTTC
CASSGDRAGYPIYNEQFF
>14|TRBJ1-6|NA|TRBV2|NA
TGTGCCAGCAGTGAGGAGGGTAGGAATTCACCCCTCCACTTT
CASSEEGRNSPLHF
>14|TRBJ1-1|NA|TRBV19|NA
TGTGCCAGTAGGATGAGACAGGCTGGTACTGAAGCTTTCTTT
CASRMRQAGTEAFF
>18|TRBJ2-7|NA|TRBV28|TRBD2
TGTGCCAGCAGCAGGGGACTAGCGGGGGGACACAGCTCCTACGAGCAGTACTTC
CASSRGLAGGHSSYEQYF
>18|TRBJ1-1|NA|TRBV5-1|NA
TGCGCCAGCAGCTTTACCGGAAGGGGGACGCCGGCTAACACTGAAGCTTTCTTT
CASSFTGRGTPANTEAFF
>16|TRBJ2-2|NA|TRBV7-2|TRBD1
TGTGCCAGCAGCTTACTGGGGACAGGGGGCACCGGGGAGCTGTTTTTT
CASSLLGTGGTGELFF